Presented here are 7 T cell receptor beta chains from one specimen sequenced in a study of T cell clusters in autoimmune cytopenias. TRB was amplified from roughly 270 ng of peripheral blood genomic DNA per sample. Multiplex touch-down PCR amplified TRB using TRB-A and TRB-B pools in one tube. TCRdb reprocessed the multiplex PCR reads and stores each CDR3 protein as one record, lacking DNA. Its table records approximately 10,000 distinct CDR3 sequences. The specimen sequenced was peripheral blood. These receptor sequences come from a human donor with an autoimmune cytopenia or autoimmune hepatitis (not recorded which).

By frequency, this clonotype registers medium-sized (0.01 to 0.1%). The rearrangement links TRBV15 to TRBJ2-3; TCRdb reports TRBD2, a call that lacks DNA to check it against. This CDR3 is built from 15 residues. Germline assignment: CDR1 LNHNV and CDR2 YYDKDF (reference sequence). The CDR3 region is CATSRVRGGTDTQYF.

This clonotype is called large based on its frequency. The chain uses TRBV19 and TRBJ2-1; TCRdb calls TRBD1, which cannot be checked without DNA. CDR3 length equals 15 residues. From germline, CDR1 is LNHDA and CDR2 SQIVND (reference sequence). The CDR3: CASTPRDSPYNEQFF.

The chain carries TRBV7-6 and TRBJ2-3; checking the TCRdb D call of TRBD2 is not possible without DNA. CDR3 size: 17 residues. Per germline, CDR1 SGHVS and CDR2 FNYEAQ. The CDR3 loop reads CASSSAGGSVGTDTQYF.

This clonotype is classed as medium-sized by frequency. The CDR3 reads CASSETSYYGYTF. The rearrangement links TRBV19 to TRBJ1-2. This CDR3 has 13 residues. The V gene's germline CDR1 is LNHDA and CDR2 SQIVND (reference sequence).

The chain combines TRBV15 with TRBJ1-5. The CDR3 has 12 residues. The germline gives CDR1 LNHNV, CDR2 YYDKDF (reference sequence). CDR3 region: CATSREPQPQHF.

Here the CDR3 reads CASSQLRGNTIYF. The chain uses TRBV14 and TRBJ1-3. Germline-derived CDR1 and CDR2 are SGHDN and FVKESK. The CDR3 contains 13 residues.

The CDR3: CSARGPTGNTDTQYF. V usage is TRBV20-1 and J usage is TRBJ2-3; TCRdb outputs TRBD1, but without DNA this stays unchecked. The CDR3 is 15 amino acids. Germline CDR1 DFQATT, CDR2 SNEGSKA (reference sequence).